The present entry profiles one TCR beta chain with its context. Its ends do not fully match the called genes, so a read error is possible. These data come from a study of blood T cells in healthy people across ages. A J-beta primer mix and a sample-barcoded 5' primer were used in a second PCR of about 7 to 12 cycles. TCRdb reprocessed the 5' RACE reads with MiXCR, giving one entry per CDR3 protein. This repertoire shows 800,000 or so distinct CDR3 sequences, 62% found once; its top ten account for roughly 25%. This CDR3 comprises 17 residues. The V gene's germline CDR1 is SGHRS and CDR2 YFSETQ. Total RNA was extracted at no less than 5.5 micrograms per sample.

This receptor was taken from a man aged 25-45 years in good health. This chain connects TRBV5-1 to TRBJ1-4; 9 bases line up with TRBD1. The material sequenced was blood. The CDR3 coding sequence is TGCGCCAGCAGCGGAGGACAGGGGATCGGGACTAATGAAAAGCTGTTTTTT. Its translation is CASSGGQGIGTNEKLFF.